This T cell receptor (beta chain) is from a study of control samples from healthy donors and cancer patients (dated by TCRdb to about 2020). On this clone: Its antigen is still unknown. No quality values exist for individual bases; no much larger clone is one base distant.

Library method: the immunoSEQ multiplex PCR assay. The table comes from immuneACCESS by way of TCRdb, which keeps in-frame sequences with V and J called. Part of the clones is missing from these tables; in studies checked, under half for an unresolved V gene and the rest for unknown reasons. This sample comprises 110,000 or so clones, 90% of them detected only once. The top ten clonotypes cover 3.5% to 4.5% of the sample. The CDR3 spans 13 residues, from the cysteine through the phenylalanine. The entry retains the CDR3 DNA only, 39 bases that are in frame from base 1. The V end gives up 7 bases and the J end 5 bases, leaving 5 bases in the junction not matched to a gene. CDR1 and CDR2, per the germline V gene, are SGHRS and YFSETQ.

The clonotype originates from a human donor in good health. The donor label of this sample is uncertain. Recombination linked TRBV5-1 to TRBJ2-3; 9 junctional bases match TRBD2. Source material: blood. For the CDR3, the sequence is CASRVSGGDTQYF. Read as DNA, the sequence is TGCGCCAGCCGTGTTAGCGGGGGAGATACGCAGTATTTT.